Listed below are T cell receptor beta chains from one sample, sequenced in a study of T cells in Graves' hyperthyroidism and ophthalmopathy. TCRdb fed the multiplex PCR reads into MiXCR, producing one record per CDR3 protein. The sample includes 500,000 to 650,000 distinct CDR3 sequences, around 43% of them seen just once. Sequencing was carried out using peripheral blood or thyroid tissue (not recorded which). These receptors were collected from an adult woman with Graves' disease, either hyperthyroidism or ophthalmopathy (not recorded which). CDR3s include the opening cysteine and the closing phenylalanine or tryptophan. The order of the fields is V gene, J gene, CDR3 protein.

V gene: TRBV5-1
J gene: TRBJ1-1
CDR3 protein: CASSLRVLTEAFF

V gene: TRBV12-3/TRBV12-4
J gene: TRBJ1-2
CDR3 protein: CASSLGTGDGYTF

V gene: TRBV24-1
J gene: TRBJ2-7
CDR3 protein: CATSDGGAYEQYF

V gene: TRBV6-6
J gene: TRBJ1-1
CDR3 protein: CAAWGLKNTEAFF

V gene: TRBV7-3
J gene: TRBJ1-2
CDR3 protein: CASSLTPGPPEDF

V gene: TRBV2
J gene: TRBJ1-2
CDR3 protein: CASSEAVSYGYTF

V gene: TRBV9
J gene: TRBJ1-4
CDR3 protein: CASSVPGATNEKLFF

V gene: TRBV10-3
J gene: TRBJ2-7
CDR3 protein: CAISDVLTGSSYEQYF

V gene: TRBV12-3/TRBV12-4
J gene: TRBJ1-2
CDR3 protein: CATVGASNGYTF

V gene: TRBV12-3/TRBV12-4
J gene: TRBJ1-2
CDR3 protein: CAGSFSGDGFGYTF

V gene: TRBV20-1
J gene: TRBJ2-7
CDR3 protein: CSASTLGQGMREQYF

V gene: TRBV7-8
J gene: TRBJ2-7
CDR3 protein: CASSLYPPTGVYEQYF

V gene: TRBV10-3
J gene: TRBJ2-3
CDR3 protein: CAISEPPDRTQYF

V gene: TRBV20-1
J gene: TRBJ1-5
CDR3 protein: CSAMYSNQPQHF

V gene: TRBV20-1
J gene: TRBJ1-5
CDR3 protein: CSASTLGNQPQHF

V gene: TRBV20-1
J gene: TRBJ2-2
CDR3 protein: CSAGRTGRF

V gene: TRBV9
J gene: TRBJ2-5
CDR3 protein: CASSGTPQETQYF

V gene: TRBV2
J gene: TRBJ2-7
CDR3 protein: CASTGGPFSSYEQYF

V gene: TRBV11-2
J gene: TRBJ1-1
CDR3 protein: CASSLGPGTEAFF

V gene: TRBV29-1
J gene: TRBJ1-2
CDR3 protein: CSVVGQLENYGYTF

V gene: TRBV9
J gene: TRBJ2-2
CDR3 protein: CASSVDGRDTGELFF

V gene: TRBV15
J gene: TRBJ2-3
CDR3 protein: CATSRGGYSTDTQYF

V gene: TRBV20-1
J gene: TRBJ2-5
CDR3 protein: CSAGRGSYQETQYF

V gene: TRBV20-1
J gene: TRBJ1-1
CDR3 protein: CSARRTSTEAFF

V gene: TRBV7-3
J gene: TRBJ1-1
CDR3 protein: CASSPGPAAFF

V gene: TRBV5-6
J gene: TRBJ2-5
CDR3 protein: CASSLGPTGTETQYF

V gene: TRBV20-1
J gene: TRBJ2-5
CDR3 protein: CSAVGQASWKETQYF

V gene: TRBV5-4
J gene: TRBJ2-5
CDR3 protein: CASSLVLAGGTQETQYF

V gene: TRBV7-9
J gene: TRBJ1-4
CDR3 protein: CASSSYRGSNEKLFF

V gene: TRBV20-1
J gene: TRBJ1-1
CDR3 protein: CSAPRYTEAFF

V gene: TRBV20-1
J gene: TRBJ1-4
CDR3 protein: CSAMPRNEKLFF

V gene: TRBV2
J gene: TRBJ2-5
CDR3 protein: CASSPLQTSGF

V gene: TRBV20-1
J gene: TRBJ2-7
CDR3 protein: CSVRLAGATYEQYF

V gene: TRBV29-1
J gene: TRBJ1-1
CDR3 protein: CSVVGIGNTEAFF

V gene: TRBV2
J gene: TRBJ2-5
CDR3 protein: CASSAQGGFEPQYF

V gene: TRBV6-6
J gene: TRBJ1-4
CDR3 protein: CASSYEGQGAEKLFF

V gene: TRBV5-4
J gene: TRBJ1-6
CDR3 protein: CASSQLGDHNSPLHF

V gene: TRBV2
J gene: TRBJ2-5
CDR3 protein: CASVETGQETQYF

V gene: TRBV12-3/TRBV12-4
J gene: TRBJ1-6
CDR3 protein: CASSLGTNRNSPLHF

V gene: TRBV11-1
J gene: TRBJ2-7
CDR3 protein: CASSSTGGREEQYF

V gene: TRBV5-1
J gene: TRBJ2-5
CDR3 protein: CASSLALERKTQYF

V gene: TRBV7-6
J gene: TRBJ1-3
CDR3 protein: CASSPPTGAGNTIYF

V gene: TRBV2
J gene: TRBJ1-2
CDR3 protein: CASSYSTSREDYGYTF

V gene: TRBV7-9
J gene: TRBJ2-7
CDR3 protein: CASSLRVAGAYEQYF

V gene: TRBV7-9
J gene: TRBJ2-5
CDR3 protein: CASSYRGGGETQYF

V gene: TRBV2
J gene: TRBJ1-6
CDR3 protein: CASMGTSGSSPLHF

V gene: TRBV10-2
J gene: TRBJ2-7
CDR3 protein: CASSERYGGSSYEQYF

V gene: TRBV29-1
J gene: TRBJ2-7
CDR3 protein: CSTAGKYEQYF

V gene: TRBV7-2
J gene: TRBJ1-5
CDR3 protein: CASSLVAHQPQHF

V gene: TRBV28
J gene: TRBJ1-4
CDR3 protein: CASSPRQAIKLFF